This T cell receptor beta chain was recorded in a study of memory CD4+ T cells and cytomegalovirus serostatus. For the study at large: Donors were healthy Belgian adults, about ten CMV seropositive and 20 to 25 seronegative. General study findings and limits: CD4+ memory repertoires contained about 40% of the roughly 160 reported CMV TCRbeta sequences.

A note on this clone: Its antigen remains unknown.

Trimming removed 4 bases at V and 5 bases at J, with 11 bases between. The V gene's germline CDR1 is ENHRY and CDR2 SYGVKD. The CDR3 consists of 13 residues. Single viable CD3+CD4+CD8-CD45RO+ cells were sorted as the memory CD4+ T cells. Serostatus was set by detecting CMV pp150, pp28, p38, p52 IgG. Here immunoSEQ multiplex PCR was the method, and the copy in TCRdb shows in-frame clones only, minus some. The sample includes about 100,000 clones, 80% seen only once; the top ten take 3.6%. The rearrangement links TRBV10-3 to TRBJ1-1; the D is unclear. What was sequenced was memory CD4+ T cells from blood. The receptor was derived from an adult in good health and CMV-seropositive. The CDR3 is CAISGRPGTEAFF. The CDR3 DNA is TGTGCCATCAGTGGCAGGCCGGGGACTGAAGCTTTCTTT.